What follows are 25 T cell receptor beta chains derived from one specimen sequenced in a study of blood T cell repertoires in COVID-19. The repertoire was sequenced with immunoSEQ multiplex PCR; TCRdb's copy has only in-frame clones and lacks some. The data contain approximately 89,000 clones, roughly four fifths of them seen just once; the ten biggest clones take up 10% to 15%. The sequenced sample was peripheral blood. Receptors were obtained from a human donor in a cohort sampled during active COVID-19.

The V and J genes are TRBV29-1 and TRBJ2-7, with D maybe TRBD1 (6 bases). CDR1 and CDR2 from the germline V gene are SQVTM and ANQGSEA. This CDR3 is 12 amino acids long. Trimming pared 6 bases from V and 3 bases from J, leaving 12 bases between. CDR3 DNA: TGCAGCGTCGGGACACTACGCTACGAGCAGTACTTC. Translated: CSVGTLRYEQYF.

The CDR3 here is CASSYDRGQYQETQYF. The CDR3 DNA reads as TGTGCCAGCAGCTATGATAGGGGACAGTACCAAGAGACCCAGTACTTC. The chain carries TRBV6-2 or TRBV6-3 and TRBJ2-5; TRBD1 aligns across 7 bases. Germline loops: CDR1 MNHEY, CDR2 SVGEGT. V lost 6 bases and J lost 0; bases outside the gene matches: 10. CDR3 length: 16 amino acids.

The CDR3 spells CASSLSQGNTEAFF. CDR3 nucleotides: TGTGCCAGCTCTCTGTCACAGGGCAACACTGAAGCTTTCTTT. V usage is TRBV18 and J usage is TRBJ1-1; possibly TRBD1 for D (6 bases). CDR3 size: 14 residues. Trimming took off 6 bases at V and 2 bases at J, with 13 bases between the two ends. Germline V CDR1 and CDR2: KGHSH, LQKENI.

This chain connects TRBV27 to TRBJ2-3; TRBD2 aligns across 9 bases. J lost 1 base, V lost 6 bases, and 26 bases had no gene match. This CDR3 spans 22 amino acids. Germline V gives CDR1 MNHEY, CDR2 SMNVEV (reference sequence). In DNA form, the CDR3 reads TGTGCCAGCAGGGTCTGGGCTCCGGGCGCAAGGGGGCTAGCGGGACGCACAGATACGCAGTATTTT. It codes for CASRVWAPGARGLAGRTDTQYF.

V is TRBV30 and J is TRBJ1-5; possibly TRBD1 for D (5 bases). The V end lost 0 bases, the J end lost 11 bases, and 14 bases lay between the germline ends. The CDR3 spans 13 residues. CDR1 is GTSNPN and CDR2 is SVGIG in the germline V gene (reference sequence). For the CDR3, the DNA is TGTGCCTGGAGTGTACAGGTATGGTCAGCCCAGCATTTT. It yields the protein CAWSVQVWSAQHF.

The chain employs TRBV20-1 and TRBJ1-2; 7 nucleotides line up with TRBD1. Trimming took 3 bases from V and 4 from J; bases not matched to a gene: 5. The CDR3 is made up of 13 amino acids. Germline V lookup: CDR1 DFQATT, CDR2 SNEGSKA (reference sequence). CDR3 in DNA: TGCAGTGCTAGTACAGGGGTGGTCTATGGCTACACCTTC. Translating gives CSASTGVVYGYTF.

The V and J genes are TRBV24-1 and TRBJ1-2; a weak D match, TRBD1 (5 bases). The germline CDR1 and CDR2 sequences are KGHDR and SFDVKD. This CDR3 region has 15 residues. The V and J ends lost 4 bases and 3 bases respectively, with 14 bases between them. In DNA, the CDR3 is TGTGCCACCAGTGACCCCCTGTCGGGGGACTATGGCTACACCTTC. This codes for CATSDPLSGDYGYTF.

The CDR3: CASSIRTGLTGELFF. In DNA form, the CDR3 reads TGTGCCAGCAGCATTAGGACAGGGTTGACCGGGGAGCTGTTTTTT. This chain uses TRBV5-5 with TRBJ2-2; 8 bases are shared with TRBD1. The CDR3 sequence is 15 residues long. Losses at the gene ends were 4 bases for V and 5 bases for J; bases not matched to a gene: 7. The V gene's germline CDR1 is SGHKS and CDR2 YYEKEE (reference sequence).

In its sample, this clone was seen a few times. The chain is built from TRBV6-1 and TRBJ2-7; 8 bases match TRBD1. Germline CDR1 MNHNS, CDR2 SASEGT. The trim removed 4 bases at V and 0 bases at J, leaving 8 bases unmatched. There are 16 residues in the CDR3. The CDR3 region has the DNA TGTGCCAGCAGTGCCCTCGGACAGGGCCTCTCCTACGAGCAGTACTTC. It yields the protein CASSALGQGLSYEQYF.

The chain is built from TRBV28 and TRBJ1-2; D ambiguous. Trimming took 4 bases from V and 7 from J, leaving 10 bases between them. CDR3 length: 12 amino acids. Germline assignment: CDR1 MDHEN and CDR2 SYDVKM. The CDR3, as DNA: TGTGCCAGCAGTTACAGTGTCCCTGGCTACACCTTC. Protein sequence: CASSYSVPGYTF.

The rearrangement joins TRBV5-1 to TRBJ2-7; D not certain. The V and J ends lost 2 bases and 4 bases respectively, with 13 bases between them. Germline V lookup: CDR1 SGHRS, CDR2 YFSETQ. This CDR3 spans 14 amino acids. The CDR3 region has the DNA TGCGCCAGCAGCTTTAGATATGACGGGTACGAGCAGTACTTC. Protein sequence: CASSFRYDGYEQYF.

The chain carries TRBV7-2 and TRBJ1-3, with 9 positions matching TRBD1. The germline V gene has CDR1 SGHTA and CDR2 FQGNSA. The CDR3 runs to 15 residues. Unmatched junction bases numbered 9, after V lost 3 bases and J lost 9 bases. The CDR3 loop is CASSLAGTGPTTIYF. The CDR3 nucleotides read TGTGCCAGCAGCTTGGCCGGGACAGGGCCAACCACCATATATTTT. The complete variable domain, with remaining parts taken from reference TRBV7-2 and TRBJ1-3, reads GAGVSQSPSNKVTEKGKDVELRCDPISGHTALYWYRQSLGQGLEFLIYFQGNSAPDKSGLPSDRFSAERTGGSVSTLTIQRTQQEDSAVYLCASSLAGTGPTTIYFGEGSWLTVV.

The CDR3 nucleotides are TGCGCCAGCAGCCCCCACGGGGGACAGGGTTCACCCCTCCACTTT. This translates into CASSPHGGQGSPLHF. This rearrangement joins TRBV4-1 to TRBJ1-6; 9 bases line up with TRBD1. The germline V gene encodes CDR1 MGHRA and CDR2 YSYEKL. V lost 4 bases, J lost 9 bases, and 7 bases stayed unmatched. The CDR3 covers 15 residues.

The chain couples TRBV27 to TRBJ2-5; D is perhaps TRBD2 (5 bases). The ends were cut back, 2 bases at V and 7 bases at J, with 14 bases in the middle. This CDR3 region has 14 residues. The germline CDR1 and CDR2 sequences are MNHEY and SMNVEV (reference sequence). CDR3 in amino acids: CASSLGRIEGTQYF. The CDR3 DNA reads as TGTGCCAGCAGTTTAGGGCGCATTGAGGGGACCCAGTACTTC.

V is TRBV27 and J is TRBJ1-5; 8 bases align to TRBD1. This CDR3 region has 20 residues. CDR1 and CDR2 (germline): MNHEY, SMNVEV (reference sequence). V lost 2 bases and J lost 2; bases outside the gene matches: 17. In DNA form, the CDR3 reads TGTGCCAGCAGTTTAACACCGGGACAGGTCCCCCGATGGGGCAATCAGCCCCAGCATTTT. Protein product: CASSLTPGQVPRWGNQPQHF.

This clone appeared a few times. The chain combines TRBV2 with TRBJ2-3, with a tentative D call TRBD1 (7 bases). CDR1 and CDR2 from the germline V gene are SNHLY and FYNNEI. V gave up 7 bases and J gave up 5 bases, with 16 bases separating them. This CDR3 region has 14 residues. The CDR3 nucleotides are TGTGCCAGCACTATCGGAGGGGGCAAAGATACGCAGTATTTT. Translation: CASTIGGGKDTQYF.

This chain links TRBV7-9 with TRBJ2-5, with 8 bases matching TRBD2. The CDR3 has 13 amino acids. Germline V gene sequence: CDR1 SEHNR, CDR2 FQNEAQ (reference sequence). V gave up 6 bases and J gave up 7 bases; unmatched junction bases: 7. The CDR3 protein is CASRSGLVGTQYF. DNA for the CDR3: TGTGCCAGCAGATCGGGACTAGTGGGGACCCAGTACTTC.

This chain joins TRBV28 and TRBJ1-2, with 7 bases lining up with TRBD1. V shed 5 bases and J 4 bases; nucleotides not matched to a gene: 7. CDR1 is MDHEN and CDR2 is SYDVKM in the germline V gene. The CDR3 has 14 amino acids. The CDR3 nucleotides read TGTGCCAGCAGTCTGACAGGGAAAGTCTATGGCTACACCTTC. This codes for CASSLTGKVYGYTF.

This chain connects TRBV21-1 to TRBJ1-2; the table assigns TRBD1, which was not confirmed against the DNA. TRBV21-1 is shown as a pseudogene. The CDR3 is 13 residues long. In DNA, the CDR3 is TGTGCCAGCAGCACTGACAGAAACTATGGCTACACCTTC. Translation: CASSTDRNYGYTF.

This rearrangement joins TRBV4-1 to TRBJ2-1; 8 nucleotides line up with TRBD2. J was trimmed by 8 bases and V by 3 bases; bases with no gene match: 9. The CDR3 has 15 residues. Germline V gives CDR1 MGHRA, CDR2 YSYEKL. This CDR3 is CASSHPPGGVYEQFF. For the CDR3, the DNA is TGCGCCAGCAGCCACCCCCCCGGGGGGGTATATGAGCAGTTCTTC.

The V and J genes are TRBV29-1 and TRBJ2-7, with 8 bases that match TRBD1. Germline-derived CDR1 and CDR2 are SQVTM and ANQGSEA. The CDR3 totals 15 residues. V gave up 5 bases and J gave up 4 bases; unmatched junction bases: 13. CDR3: CSVIPGQATIYEQYF. The CDR3 bases are TGCAGCGTTATACCGGGACAGGCCACAATTTACGAGCAGTACTTC.

The chain uses TRBV5-1 and TRBJ2-3; 10 positions agree with TRBD1. Germline V lookup: CDR1 SGHRS, CDR2 YFSETQ. The CDR3 length is 18 residues. Trimming removed 1 base from V and 2 bases from J; junction bases left unmatched: 10. CDR3 in amino acids: CASSLPRDRGSATDTQYF. CDR3 DNA sequence: TGCGCCAGCAGCTTGCCCCGGGACAGGGGTTCAGCCACAGATACGCAGTATTTT. Drawing the rest from reference TRBV5-1 and TRBJ2-3, the complete variable domain is KAGVTQTPRYLIKTRGQQVTLSCSPISGHRSVSWYQQTPGQGLQFLFEYFSETQRNKGNFPGRFSGRQFSNSRSEMNVSTLELGDSALYLCASSLPRDRGSATDTQYFGPGTRLTVL.

This sequence joins TRBV4-2 and TRBJ2-3, with TRBD2 identical over 7 bases. Germline V gives CDR1 LGHNA, CDR2 YNFKEQ. V was clipped by 1 base and J by 3 bases; unmatched bases: 7. The CDR3 is 16 residues long. The CDR3 nucleotides are TGTGCCAGCAGCCAAGTTGGGGGGGGTCGAACAGATACGCAGTATTTT. Amino acids: CASSQVGGGRTDTQYF.

This rearrangement joins TRBV28 to TRBJ2-7, with D possibly being TRBD2 (6 bases). The CDR3 is 13 amino acids. V shed 9 bases and J shed 2 bases, with 14 bases lying between them. Germline V gene sequence: CDR1 MDHEN, CDR2 SYDVKM. CDR3 DNA sequence: TGTGCCAGTATGGGGGGAATACCCTACGAGCAGTACTTC. Protein sequence: CASMGGIPYEQYF.

The chain combines TRBV9 with TRBJ1-6; 7 nucleotides line up with TRBD1. This CDR3 comprises 15 residues. Per the germline V gene, CDR1 is SGDLS and CDR2 is YYNGEE. V shed 3 bases and J 6 bases; nucleotides not matched to a gene: 6. The CDR3 loop is CASSANRGGNSPLHF. Written as DNA, the CDR3 is TGTGCCAGCAGCGCTAACAGGGGTGGTAATTCACCCCTCCACTTT. Full variable domain (rest looked up from reference TRBV9 and TRBJ1-6): DSGVTQTPKHLITATGQRVTLRCSPRSGDLSVYWYQQSLDQGLQFLIQYYNGEERAKGNILERFSAQQFPDLHSELNLSSLELGDSALYFCASSANRGGNSPLHFGNGTRLTVT.